This T cell receptor beta chain was captured in a study of T cells after yellow fever vaccination. TCRdb redid the calling of the 5' RACE reads with MiXCR, one entry per CDR3 protein. In the table there are under 1,500 distinct CDR3 sequences, roughly 9.8% of which are singletons. There are 14 residues in the CDR3. V was cut by 7 bases and J by 2 bases, with 13 bases left in between. CDR1 and CDR2 from the germline V gene are SGDLS and YYNGEE. V and J are TRBV9 and TRBJ2-1; a weak D match, TRBD2 (7 bases). This clonotype was obtained from a man between 18 and 29 years old who received the YFV17D yellow fever vaccine. The source was CD8+ T cells binding an NS4B(214-222) dextramer, sorted from PBMCs, collected 21 days after the first yellow fever vaccination. The CDR3 nucleotides read TGTGCCAGCGTAGGGGGGGTCCCCTACAATGAGCAGTTCTTC. It codes for CASVGGVPYNEQFF.